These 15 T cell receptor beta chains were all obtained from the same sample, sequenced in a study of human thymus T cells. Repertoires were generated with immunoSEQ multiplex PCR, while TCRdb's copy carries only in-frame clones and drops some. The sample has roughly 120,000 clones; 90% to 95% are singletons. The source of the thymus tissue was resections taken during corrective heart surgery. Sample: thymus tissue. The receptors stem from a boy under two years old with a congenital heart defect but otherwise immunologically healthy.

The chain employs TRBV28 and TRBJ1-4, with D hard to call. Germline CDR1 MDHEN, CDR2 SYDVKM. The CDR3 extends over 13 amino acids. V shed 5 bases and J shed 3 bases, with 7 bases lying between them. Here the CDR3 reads CASSEGSNEKLFF. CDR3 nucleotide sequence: TGTGCCAGCAGTGAGGGCTCTAATGAAAAACTGTTTTTT.

Written as DNA, the CDR3 is TGTGCCAGCAGTGAAAGTGCGGATTCCTACGAGCAGTACTTC. Encoded protein: CASSESADSYEQYF. The J gene is TRBJ2-7, the V gene TRBV2; D is undetermined. Trimming cost V 2 bases and J 1 base, with 9 bases left between them. The CDR3 has 14 amino acids. Per germline, CDR1 SNHLY and CDR2 FYNNEI.

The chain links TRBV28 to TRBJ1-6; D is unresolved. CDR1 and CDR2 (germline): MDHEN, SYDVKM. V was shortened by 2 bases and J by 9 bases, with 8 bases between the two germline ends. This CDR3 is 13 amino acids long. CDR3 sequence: CASSLGVRSPLHF. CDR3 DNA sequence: TGTGCCAGCAGTTTAGGGGTACGTTCACCCCTCCACTTT.

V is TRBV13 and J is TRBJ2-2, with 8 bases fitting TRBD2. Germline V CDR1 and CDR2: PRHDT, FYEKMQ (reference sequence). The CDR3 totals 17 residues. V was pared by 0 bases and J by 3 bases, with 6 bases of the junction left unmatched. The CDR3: CASSLGQAGAYTGELFF. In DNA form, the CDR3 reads TGTGCCAGCAGCTTAGGCCAAGCGGGGGCTTACACCGGGGAGCTGTTTTTT.

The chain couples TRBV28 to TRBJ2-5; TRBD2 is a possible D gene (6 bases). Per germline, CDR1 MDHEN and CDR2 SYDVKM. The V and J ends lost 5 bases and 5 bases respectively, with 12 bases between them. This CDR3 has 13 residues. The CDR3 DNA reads TGTGCCAGCAGTCGGGACTGGGGGGAGACCCAGTACTTC. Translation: CASSRDWGETQYF.

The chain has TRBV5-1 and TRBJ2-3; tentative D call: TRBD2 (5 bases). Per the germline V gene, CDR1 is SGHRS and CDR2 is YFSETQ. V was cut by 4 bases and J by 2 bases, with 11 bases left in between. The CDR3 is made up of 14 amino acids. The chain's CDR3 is CASSVSGVTDTQYF. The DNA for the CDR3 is TGCGCCAGCAGCGTCTCCGGGGTCACAGATACGCAGTATTTT.

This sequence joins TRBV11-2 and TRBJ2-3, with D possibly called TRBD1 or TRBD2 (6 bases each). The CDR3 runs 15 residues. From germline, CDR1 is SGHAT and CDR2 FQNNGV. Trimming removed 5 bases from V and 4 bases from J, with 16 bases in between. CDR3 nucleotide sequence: TGTGCCAGCAGCCCCCGGGGGCGGGCCTCAGATACGCAGTATTTT. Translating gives CASSPRGRASDTQYF.

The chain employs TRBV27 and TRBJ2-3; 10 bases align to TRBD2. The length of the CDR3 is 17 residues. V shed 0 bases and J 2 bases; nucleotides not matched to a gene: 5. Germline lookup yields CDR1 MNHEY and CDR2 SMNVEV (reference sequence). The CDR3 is CASSLSKSGGDTDTQYF. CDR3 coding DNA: TGTGCCAGCAGTTTATCAAAAAGCGGGGGGGACACAGATACGCAGTATTTT.

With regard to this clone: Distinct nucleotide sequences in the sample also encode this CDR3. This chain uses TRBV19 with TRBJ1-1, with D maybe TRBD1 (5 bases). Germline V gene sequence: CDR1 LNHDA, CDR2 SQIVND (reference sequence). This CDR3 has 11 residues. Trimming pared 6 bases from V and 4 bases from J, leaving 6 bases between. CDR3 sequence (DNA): TGTGCCAGTAGGAGGGGCACTGAAGCTTTCTTT. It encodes CASRRGTEAFF.

The CDR3 loop is CASSQERAGGRDEQFF. The CDR3 DNA reads TGCGCCAGCAGCCAAGAACGAGCGGGGGGGAGGGATGAGCAGTTCTTC. The chain carries TRBV4-3 and TRBJ2-1; the match to TRBD2 covers 10 bases. Germline lookup yields CDR1 LGHNA and CDR2 YSLEER. The CDR3 totals 16 residues. With V trimmed by 0 bases and J by 8 bases, 7 bases remained unmatched.

The CDR3 is CASPSGATYNEQFF. Here the CDR3 DNA reads TGTGCCAGTCCCAGCGGGGCCACCTACAATGAGCAGTTCTTC. V gene TRBV21-1 combines with J gene TRBJ2-1; the table calls TRBD2, which could not be checked here. TRBV21-1 is given as a pseudogene. The CDR3 has 14 amino acids.

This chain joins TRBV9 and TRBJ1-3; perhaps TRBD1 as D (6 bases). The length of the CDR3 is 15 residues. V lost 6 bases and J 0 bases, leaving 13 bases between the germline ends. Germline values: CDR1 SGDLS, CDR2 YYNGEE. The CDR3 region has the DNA TGTGCCAGCAACACAGGGAATTCCTCTGGAAACACCATATATTTT. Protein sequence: CASNTGNSSGNTIYF. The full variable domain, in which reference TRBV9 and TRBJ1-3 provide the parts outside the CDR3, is DSGVTQTPKHLITATGQRVTLRCSPRSGDLSVYWYQQSLDQGLQFLIQYYNGEERAKGNILERFSAQQFPDLHSELNLSSLELGDSALYFCASNTGNSSGNTIYFGEGSWLTVV.

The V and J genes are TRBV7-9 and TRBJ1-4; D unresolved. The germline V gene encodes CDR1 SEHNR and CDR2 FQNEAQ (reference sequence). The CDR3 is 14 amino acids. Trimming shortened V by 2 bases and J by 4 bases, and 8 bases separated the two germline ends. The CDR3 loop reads CASSLQSVNEKLFF. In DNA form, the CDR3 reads TGTGCCAGCAGCTTACAAAGCGTTAATGAAAAACTGTTTTTT.

The CDR3 is CASSSPAGPGADTQYF. The CDR3 DNA is TGTGCCAGCAGCTCACCCGCGGGGCCCGGGGCAGATACGCAGTATTTT. This chain joins TRBV5-4 and TRBJ2-3, with a tentative D call TRBD2 (6 bases). Per the germline V gene, CDR1 is SGHNT and CDR2 is YYREEE (reference sequence). Trimming left V 3 bases short and J 4 bases short, with 18 bases between. The CDR3 length is 16 residues.

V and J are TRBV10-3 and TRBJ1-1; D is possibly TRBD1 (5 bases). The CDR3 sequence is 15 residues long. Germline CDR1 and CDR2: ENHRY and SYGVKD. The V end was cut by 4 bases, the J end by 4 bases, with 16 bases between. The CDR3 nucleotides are TGTGCCATCAGTGTCCGTGGGGGAGGAGGCACTGAAGCTTTCTTT. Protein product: CAISVRGGGGTEAFF.